This record looks at one T cell receptor beta chain sequence and its context. This sample stems from a study of CD8 T cells in Susac syndrome. The V gene's germline CDR1 is MDHEN and CDR2 SYDVKM. V shed 3 bases and J shed 4 bases, with 18 bases lying between them. The CDR3 contains 16 residues. Random-hexamer reverse transcription was applied to about 0.5 to 1 ug RNA. Multiplex immunoSEQ PCR targeted 54 Vbeta and 13 Jbeta TCR beta segments. TCRdb re-called the immunoSEQ multiplex PCR reads through MiXCR, storing one row per CDR3 protein. The data contain some 100,000 distinct CDR3 sequences, around 97% of them singletons.

Source material: CD4+ T cells from PBMCs. V usage is TRBV28 and J usage is TRBJ2-5; the D gene is possibly TRBD2 (6 bases). The origin of this receptor is a human donor in good health. The DNA for the CDR3 is TGTGCCAGCAGTTTGGCCGGGGGTCGGGGGAGAGAGACCCAGTACTTC. It translates to CASSLAGGRGRETQYF.